This TCR beta chain was captured by sequencing in a study of cytomegalovirus exposure and HLA in healthy donors. Findings of the study overall: Investigators reported 164 TCR beta chains as tied to cytomegalovirus. For most TCR beta V segments, an earlier analysis put the productive rate at about 87% or about 30% of the time. Later analysis associated a missense DCLRE1C variant with TCR beta V- and J-gene trimming.

60 Vbeta and 13 Jbeta primers were used in PCR. Some clones are missing from TCRdb's copy, which holds only in-frame ones; the method was immunoSEQ multiplex PCR. Found here are around 100,000 clones, roughly 79% of them singletons; the top ten hold roughly 4%. There are 15 residues in the CDR3. Losses at the gene ends were 3 bases for V and 5 bases for J; bases not matched to a gene: 5. Per the germline V gene, CDR1 is MGHRA and CDR2 is YSYEKL. This clone showed up just a few times. The antigen is undetermined. In nominal health when sampled, donors likely had unrecorded immune exposures nonetheless. This sequence joins TRBV4-1 and TRBJ2-5; TRBD1 aligns across 11 bases. This TCR came from a man aged 35-49 years in good health and CMV-seronegative. The sample consisted of PBMCs. In nucleotides, the CDR3 is TGCGCCAGCAGCCATGGACAGGGGGCGCGGGAGACCCAGTACTTC. Amino acid sequence: CASSHGQGARETQYF.